Below are 31 T cell receptor beta chains sequenced from a single sample in a study of T cell responses to AZD1222 COVID-19 vaccine. TCRdb's copy holds only in-frame clones and misses some; the assay was immunoSEQ multiplex PCR. Of 150,000 to 250,000 clones listed, roughly 92% were seen once; the top ten hold roughly 0.99%. The material was peripheral blood, obtained 28 days after the second AZD1222 dose. The receptors shown here come from an adult who received the AZD1222 COVID-19 vaccine.

The J gene is TRBJ1-5, the V gene TRBV7-2; 7 bases agree with TRBD1. V lost 3 bases to trimming and J lost 7 bases; unmatched junction nucleotides: 3. CDR3 size: 13 residues. Germline assignment: CDR1 SGHTA and CDR2 FQGNSA. The CDR3 DNA reads as TGTGCCAGCAGCTTGACAGGGACCCAGCCCCAGCATTTT. Its translation is CASSLTGTQPQHF.

Worth noting for this clone: The same CDR3 can be traced to other DNA sequences in this sample. The chain has TRBV7-9 and TRBJ1-1; D ambiguous. The CDR3 consists of 12 residues. CDR1 SEHNR and CDR2 FQNEAQ come from the germline V gene (reference sequence). The germline V and J ends were trimmed by 0 bases and 8 bases, with 7 bases remaining between them. CDR3 sequence (DNA): TGTGCCAGCAGCTTAGCCCTAACCGAAGCTTTCTTT. As protein: CASSLALTEAFF.

This chain links TRBV29-1 with TRBJ1-5, with D uncertain. Germline V lookup: CDR1 SQVTM, CDR2 ANQGSEA. The CDR3 loop spans 12 amino acids. The V end was cut by 6 bases, the J end by 4 bases, with 10 bases between. As DNA, the CDR3 is TGCAGCGTGTTGGACGGGAATCAGCCCCAGCATTTT. Amino acid sequence: CSVLDGNQPQHF.

The sample holds a few counts of this clone. The chain joins TRBV3-1 (or the pseudogene TRBV3-2) to TRBJ1-2; no reliable D call. CDR3 size: 15 residues. With 0 bases removed from V and 4 bases from J, the gap between germline ends came to 12 bases. Per the germline V gene, CDR1 is LGHDT and CDR2 is YNNKEL (reference sequence). The CDR3 here is CASSQDKTVSYGYTF. In nucleotides, the CDR3 is TGTGCCAGCAGCCAAGATAAAACAGTCTCCTATGGCTACACCTTC.

This chain joins TRBV13 and TRBJ2-1; 8 bases are shared with TRBD1. Germline loops: CDR1 PRHDT, CDR2 FYEKMQ (reference sequence). The V gene end was trimmed by 7 bases and the J gene end by 8 bases; junction bases not matched to a gene: 7. The CDR3 loop spans 13 amino acids. The CDR3 coding sequence is TGTGCCAGCAATCTTGACAGGGGCTATGAGCAGTTCTTC. This encodes CASNLDRGYEQFF.

The CDR3 sequence: CASSVGSQETQYF. The CDR3 nucleotides read TGTGCCAGCAGTGTTGGCAGCCAAGAGACCCAGTACTTC. The rearrangement links TRBV2 to TRBJ2-5; D is unclear. Germline V gives CDR1 SNHLY, CDR2 FYNNEI. The CDR3 sequence is 13 residues long. V lost 4 bases and J 1 base, leaving 7 bases between the germline ends.

The V gene is TRBV6-5, the J gene TRBJ2-1; tentatively, D is TRBD1 or TRBD2 (5 bases each). The CDR3 extends over 12 amino acids. Germline loops: CDR1 MNHEY, CDR2 SVGAGI. V lost 6 bases, J lost 8 bases, and 11 bases lay in between. The CDR3 here is CASSSRGDEQFF. The CDR3 DNA reads as TGTGCCAGCAGCTCTAGGGGAGATGAGCAGTTCTTC.

This clone was counted between two and nine times. The rearrangement links TRBV6-5 to TRBJ1-2, with D unclear. This CDR3 is 14 amino acids long. The germline gives CDR1 MNHEY, CDR2 SVGAGI. Trimming removed 7 bases from V and 4 bases from J, with 16 bases in between. CDR3 nucleotide sequence: TGTGCCAGCAACCCGCGACCCTCCATCTATGGCTACACCTTC. Its translation is CASNPRPSIYGYTF.

This clone was detected once. The chain is built from TRBV6-1 and TRBJ1-5; D unresolved. The V and J ends lost 1 base and 0 bases respectively, with 13 bases between them. This CDR3 has 17 amino acids. Germline V lookup: CDR1 MNHNS, CDR2 SASEGT. This CDR3 reads CASSEGLSQDSNQPQHF. The CDR3 region has the DNA TGTGCCAGCAGTGAAGGGTTAAGTCAGGATAGCAATCAGCCCCAGCATTTT.

The gene calls are TRBV18 and TRBJ2-7; 9 bases match TRBD1. With 3 bases clipped from V and 0 bases from J, the junction kept 6 bases outside the gene matches. Germline CDR1 is KGHSH and CDR2 is LQKENI. The CDR3 sequence is 16 residues long. CDR3 protein: CASSPRTGVSSYEQYF. The CDR3 coding sequence is TGTGCCAGCTCACCGAGGACAGGGGTTAGCTCCTACGAGCAGTACTTC.

The chain has TRBV12-3 or TRBV12-4 and TRBJ2-7; D uncertain. V dropped 5 bases and J dropped 3 bases, with 5 bases sitting between them. The CDR3 has 11 residues. Written as DNA, the CDR3 is TGTGCCAGCAGTCCCTACTACGAGCAGTACTTC. Translated, it gives CASSPYYEQYF.

For this clone: Other DNA sequences in this sample translate to the same CDR3. The rearrangement joins TRBV28 to TRBJ1-2; D may be TRBD1 (5 bases). The germline V gene has CDR1 MDHEN and CDR2 SYDVKM. Trimming removed 5 bases from V and 2 bases from J, with 9 bases in between. This CDR3 comprises 13 residues. The CDR3 DNA follows: TGTGCCAGCAGTCCTGGGGGAAACTATGGCTACACCTTC. Amino acid sequence: CASSPGGNYGYTF.

V is TRBV30 and J is TRBJ2-6; no clear D gene. This CDR3 comprises 14 residues. Germline CDR1 GTSNPN, CDR2 SVGIG (reference sequence). V was cut by 0 bases and J by 1 base, with 4 bases left in between. The DNA for the CDR3 is TGTGCCTGGAGTGTTCAATCTGGGGCCAACGTCCTGACTTTC. This gives the protein CAWSVQSGANVLTF.

The chain carries TRBV6-2 or TRBV6-3 and TRBJ1-5, with 10 positions matching TRBD1. There are 19 residues in the CDR3. V lost 4 bases and J lost 4; bases outside the gene matches: 16. Germline assignment: CDR1 MNHEY and CDR2 SVGEGT. CDR3 amino acids: CASSFPGQGRVLENQPQHF. CDR3 nucleotides: TGTGCCAGCAGTTTCCCGGGACAGGGGCGAGTTTTGGAGAATCAGCCCCAGCATTTT.

The V gene is TRBV3-1 (or the pseudogene TRBV3-2), the J gene TRBJ2-3, with a tentative D call TRBD2 (5 bases). The CDR3 length is 13 residues. Germline assignment: CDR1 LGHDT and CDR2 YNNKEL (reference sequence). V lost 5 bases to trimming and J lost 6 bases, with 12 bases between them. The DNA of the CDR3 is TGTGCCAGCAGCTTCCGGTCGGGGGATACGCAGTATTTT. Translating gives CASSFRSGDTQYF.

The chain carries TRBV5-6 and TRBJ1-2, with D unclear. Looked up from germline, CDR1 is SGHDT and CDR2 is YYEEEE. The CDR3 is 13 residues long. Deletions cut 2 bases from V and 1 base from J, with 6 bases between. The CDR3 sequence is CASSFYINYGYTF. CDR3 coding DNA: TGTGCCAGCAGCTTTTACATTAACTATGGCTACACCTTC.

Only one count was recorded for this clone. This rearrangement joins TRBV27 to TRBJ2-7, with 9 bases aligning to TRBD2. CDR1 MNHEY and CDR2 SMNVEV come from the germline V gene (reference sequence). This CDR3 is 15 amino acids long. V shed 6 bases, J shed 0 bases, and the junction held 6 bases outside the gene matches. The CDR3 coding sequence is TGTGCCAGCAGCCGTAGCGGGGGAGACTCCTACGAGCAGTACTTC. Translation gives CASSRSGGDSYEQYF.

V gene TRBV5-1 combines with J gene TRBJ1-5; D is possibly TRBD1 (5 bases). V was shortened by 0 bases and J by 6 bases, with 13 bases between the two germline ends. CDR1 and CDR2 from the germline V gene are SGHRS and YFSETQ. This CDR3 comprises 15 residues. CDR3 bases: TGCGCCAGCAGCTTGGAAGGGGATCAGGTTCAGCCCCAGCATTTT. It encodes CASSLEGDQVQPQHF. The full variable domain, completed using reference TRBV5-1 and TRBJ1-5, is KAGVTQTPRYLIKTRGQQVTLSCSPISGHRSVSWYQQTPGQGLQFLFEYFSETQRNKGNFPGRFSGRQFSNSRSEMNVSTLELGDSALYLCASSLEGDQVQPQHFGDGTRLSIL.

This clone was seen only a few times. The chain employs TRBV2 and TRBJ2-7; maybe TRBD1 (7 bases). Germline V CDR1 and CDR2: SNHLY, FYNNEI. With 4 bases removed from V and 2 bases from J, the gap between germline ends came to 12 bases. The CDR3 spans 14 residues. Here the CDR3 reads CASSGQGGPYEQYF. The DNA for the CDR3 is TGTGCCAGCAGTGGACAGGGAGGACCCTACGAGCAGTACTTC.

The chain combines TRBV15 with TRBJ1-5, with 7 bases matching TRBD1. This CDR3 has 15 residues. After removal of 7 bases from V and 4 bases from J, the junction contained 10 bases not matched to a gene. Germline CDR1 reads LNHNV; CDR2 reads YYDKDF (reference sequence). The CDR3 DNA follows: TGTGCCACCACCCAGGGGGGTATCAGAAATCAGCCCCAGCATTTT. Its protein is CATTQGGIRNQPQHF.

The rearrangement links TRBV19 to TRBJ1-5; 8 nucleotides line up with TRBD1. The germline CDR1 and CDR2 sequences are LNHDA and SQIVND (reference sequence). V trimming: 5 bases; J trimming: 2 bases; junction bases outside the gene matches: 5. This CDR3 has 15 amino acids. Here the CDR3 reads CASSVQGEGNQPQHF. DNA for the CDR3: TGTGCCAGTAGTGTACAGGGGGAGGGCAATCAGCCCCAGCATTTT.

The chain links TRBV16 to TRBJ1-1, with D possibly TRBD1 on 5 matching bases. This CDR3 is 14 amino acids long. Germline loops: CDR1 KGHSY, CDR2 FQNENV. Between the trimmed V and J ends, which lost 5 bases and 1 base, there was a span of 11 bases. Here the CDR3 DNA reads TGTGCCAGCAGCGATAGCACAGGGAACACTGAAGCTTTCTTT. Amino acids: CASSDSTGNTEAFF.

This sequence joins TRBV6-2 or TRBV6-3 and TRBJ2-5; the D gene is possibly TRBD1 (6 bases). This CDR3 has 13 residues. Trimming stripped 2 bases from V and 4 bases from J, with 8 bases between. Germline-derived CDR1 and CDR2 are MNHEY and SVGEGT. The CDR3 nucleotides are TGTGCCAGCAGTTACGGGGGCGGAGAGACCCAGTACTTC. This codes for CASSYGGGETQYF.

This chain uses TRBV6-5 with TRBJ1-1; D not certain. Germline CDR1 reads MNHEY; CDR2 reads SVGAGI. The V and J ends lost 6 bases and 5 bases respectively, with 16 bases between them. The CDR3 length is 14 residues. CDR3 residues: CASSSGTLGTEAFF. In DNA form, the CDR3 reads TGTGCCAGCAGCTCCGGAACTTTGGGGACTGAAGCTTTCTTT.

The rearrangement links TRBV7-9 to TRBJ1-6; D is ambiguous. CDR1 is SEHNR, CDR2 FQNEAQ, per germline (reference sequence). The V end lost 3 bases, the J end lost 3 bases, and 12 bases lay between the germline ends. This CDR3 is built from 16 residues. DNA for the CDR3: TGTGCCAGCAGCTTTCCGACGGGAGGCTATAATTCACCCCTCCACTTT. It is translated as CASSFPTGGYNSPLHF.

The chain carries TRBV19 and TRBJ2-5; 8 nucleotides match TRBD2. After removal of 6 bases from V and 6 bases from J, the junction contained 9 bases not matched to a gene. Germline loops: CDR1 LNHDA, CDR2 SQIVND (reference sequence). The CDR3 is 14 residues long. The CDR3 loop is CASSSRGGQQTQYF. In nucleotides, the CDR3 is TGTGCCAGTAGCTCCCGGGGGGGGCAACAGACCCAGTACTTC.

The rearrangement joins TRBV7-9 to TRBJ1-2, with D unclear. The germline CDR1 and CDR2 sequences are SEHNR and FQNEAQ (reference sequence). V was trimmed by 5 bases and J by 4 bases, leaving 20 bases between them. CDR3 size: 16 residues. DNA for the CDR3: TGTGCCAGCAGCCAGGATCTAAAACAACCGATCTATGGCTACACCTTC. Protein: CASSQDLKQPIYGYTF.

The DNA of the CDR3 is TGCGCCAGCAGCTTGAGGCCAGGCCCTCAGCCCCAGCATTTT. This codes for CASSLRPGPQPQHF. The chain carries TRBV5-1 and TRBJ1-5, with D unclear. This CDR3 contains 14 residues. Germline lookup yields CDR1 SGHRS and CDR2 YFSETQ. Trimming stripped 1 base from V and 6 bases from J, with 11 bases between.

The gene calls are TRBV3-1 (or the pseudogene TRBV3-2) and TRBJ1-6; D not certain. V was cut by 0 bases and J by 9 bases, with 18 bases left in between. The CDR3 is 17 residues long. Germline assignment: CDR1 LGHDT and CDR2 YNNKEL (reference sequence). CDR3 amino acids: CASSQDLPLAQFSPLHF. CDR3 in DNA: TGTGCCAGCAGCCAAGATCTCCCCCTGGCCCAATTTTCACCCCTCCACTTT.

The chain couples TRBV28 to TRBJ1-2; D uncertain. V was pared by 2 bases and J by 8 bases, with 15 bases between. Germline V lookup: CDR1 MDHEN, CDR2 SYDVKM. The CDR3 is made up of 14 amino acids. The CDR3 DNA follows: TGTGCCAGCAGTTTAAGGGTCCCCCCCGGGGGCTACACCTTC. Encoded protein: CASSLRVPPGGYTF.

The chain couples TRBV5-4 to TRBJ1-1, with TRBD1 matching 9 bases. Germline CDR1 reads SGHNT; CDR2 reads YYREEE (reference sequence). Unmatched junction bases numbered 6, after V lost 3 bases and J lost 3 bases. The CDR3 runs to 15 residues. CDR3 residues: CASSSGTGWDTEAFF. The CDR3 coding sequence is TGTGCCAGCAGCTCGGGGACAGGGTGGGACACTGAAGCTTTCTTT.